This passage covers 20 T cell receptor beta chains from one sample sequenced in a study of T cell responses to AZD1222 COVID-19 vaccine. Repertoires were generated with immunoSEQ multiplex PCR, while TCRdb's copy carries only in-frame clones and drops some. In the table there are roughly 130,000 clones, 85% to 90% of which are singletons. The specimen was peripheral blood, collected on day 0 of AZD1222 vaccination. All receptors come from an adult in good health.

The V and J genes are TRBV11-2 and TRBJ1-1; the match to TRBD1 covers 10 bases. Looked up from germline, CDR1 is SGHAT and CDR2 is FQNNGV. The CDR3 runs to 13 residues. V dropped 5 bases and J dropped 4; count of bases not matched to a gene: 1. CDR3 region: CASSGDRGTEAFF. CDR3 bases: TGTGCCAGCAGCGGGGACAGGGGCACTGAAGCTTTCTTT. Filled out from reference TRBV11-2 and TRBJ1-1, the complete variable domain reads EAGVAQSPRYKIIEKRQSVAFWCNPISGHATLYWYQQILGQGPKLLIQFQNNGVVDDSQLPKDRFSAERLKGVDSTLKIQPAKLEDSAVYLCASSGDRGTEAFFGQGTRLTVV.

The chain links TRBV6-5 to TRBJ1-5, with unresolved D. Trimming took off 5 bases at V and 0 bases at J, with 8 bases between the two ends. CDR1 is MNHEY, CDR2 SVGAGI, per germline. The CDR3 sequence is 14 residues long. CDR3 in amino acids: CASSKAHSNQPQHF. CDR3 nucleotides: TGTGCCAGCAGTAAGGCCCATAGCAATCAGCCCCAGCATTTT.

This clone was seen just once. The V gene is TRBV7-2, the J gene TRBJ1-6; no clear D. The CDR3 contains 13 residues. Germline V gene data show CDR1 as SGHTA and CDR2 as FQGNSA. The V end was cut by 1 base, the J end by 10 bases, with 8 bases between. The DNA for the CDR3 is TGTGCCAGCAGCTTAGTTTTGGACTCACCCCTCCACTTT. Its protein is CASSLVLDSPLHF.

The chain has TRBV24-1 and TRBJ2-3; D remains ambiguous. The CDR3 covers 13 residues. V was shortened by 8 bases and J by 1 base, with 9 bases between the two germline ends. Germline V gives CDR1 KGHDR, CDR2 SFDVKD. CDR3 DNA sequence: TGTGCCACCATGGCTGGGGGCACAGATACGCAGTATTTT. Residues: CATMAGGTDTQYF.

CDR3 DNA sequence: TGCGCCAGCAGCCAGGACTCTGGAAACACCATATATTTT. It encodes CASSQDSGNTIYF. The chain has TRBV4-3 and TRBJ1-3, with no clear D. Germline values: CDR1 LGHNA, CDR2 YSLEER. The CDR3 spans 13 residues. V gave up 3 bases and J gave up 0 bases, with 3 bases separating them.

The CDR3 DNA sequence: TGTGCCAGCCACTTGGACAGAGTGAACACCGGGGAGCTGTTTTTT. It is translated as CASHLDRVNTGELFF. The chain links TRBV18 to TRBJ2-2, with D possibly being TRBD1 (6 bases). This CDR3 spans 15 amino acids. V was pared by 8 bases and J by 1 base, with 14 bases between. Germline V gene lookup returns CDR1 KGHSH and CDR2 LQKENI.

The chain combines TRBV5-3 with TRBJ1-3; TRBD1 aligns across 7 bases. TRBV5-3 is designated an ORF whose function remains uncertain. CDR3 length: 18 residues. After removal of 2 bases from V and 1 base from J, the junction contained 12 bases not matched to a gene. CDR3 amino acids: CARSFRRTGLGSGNTIYF. In nucleotides, the CDR3 is TGTGCCAGAAGCTTTCGGAGGACAGGTCTTGGGTCTGGAAACACCATATATTTT.

This chain links TRBV3-1 (or the pseudogene TRBV3-2) with TRBJ1-5, with D uncertain. V lost 3 bases to trimming and J lost 0 bases, with 3 bases between them. This CDR3 has 13 residues. The germline V gene encodes CDR1 LGHDT and CDR2 YNNKEL (reference sequence). This chain's CDR3 is CASSQDSNQPQHF. The CDR3 nucleotides read TGTGCCAGCAGCCAGGATAGCAATCAGCCCCAGCATTTT.

This rearrangement joins TRBV5-1 to TRBJ2-7; TRBD1 matches 7 bases. The germline CDR1 and CDR2 sequences are SGHRS and YFSETQ. V was pared by 4 bases and J by 0 bases, with 4 bases of the junction left unmatched. The CDR3 is 14 amino acids. The CDR3, as DNA: TGCGCCAGCAGCCGCGACAGGGTCTCCTACGAGCAGTACTTC. The encoded protein is CASSRDRVSYEQYF.

This clone has just one count. The CDR3: CASSPSGQVQETQYF. CDR3 bases: TGTGCCAGCAGCCCGTCGGGACAGGTCCAAGAGACCCAGTACTTC. This chain joins TRBV7-8 and TRBJ2-5; 8 bases align to TRBD1. V lost 5 bases to trimming and J lost 1 base; unmatched junction nucleotides: 6. The length of the CDR3 is 15 residues. Germline CDR1 and CDR2: SGHVS and FQNEAQ.

The V and J genes are TRBV7-9 and TRBJ1-5; TRBD1 aligns across 8 bases. There are 15 residues in the CDR3. The germline V gene has CDR1 SEHNR and CDR2 FQNEAQ (reference sequence). The J segment lost 6 bases and the V segment lost 1 base, leaving 5 bases of the junction unmatched. The CDR3 loop is CASSLGTGNFQPQHF. The DNA of the CDR3 is TGTGCCAGCAGCTTAGGGACAGGGAATTTTCAGCCCCAGCATTTT.

The chain uses TRBV9 and TRBJ2-1; 9 nucleotides line up with TRBD2. With V trimmed by 4 bases and J by 0 bases, 8 bases remained unmatched. The CDR3 sequence is 17 residues long. Germline CDR1 reads SGDLS; CDR2 reads YYNGEE. CDR3 loop: CASSPGVAGASYNEQFF. CDR3 DNA: TGTGCCAGCAGCCCCGGGGTAGCGGGAGCCTCCTACAATGAGCAGTTCTTC.

The chain employs TRBV11-1 and TRBJ1-6, with D tentatively TRBD1 (6 bases). The CDR3 extends over 16 amino acids. Germline-derived CDR1 and CDR2 are SGHAT and FQDESV (reference sequence). Trimming took 3 bases from V and 5 from J, leaving 14 bases between them. CDR3 sequence (DNA): TGTGCCAGCAGCTTGTCAACAGGGACGAATAATTCACCCCTCCACTTT. It encodes CASSLSTGTNNSPLHF.

The V and J genes are TRBV6-2 or TRBV6-3 and TRBJ1-2; D gene uncertain. Between the trimmed V and J ends, which lost 3 bases and 4 bases, there was a span of 6 bases. Germline CDR1 is MNHEY and CDR2 is SVGEGT. The CDR3 loop spans 12 amino acids. In DNA form, the CDR3 reads TGTGCCAGCAGTTATGTGGCCTATGGCTACACCTTC. This codes for CASSYVAYGYTF.

The rearrangement uses TRBV21-1 and TRBJ2-7; the table calls TRBD1, which could not be checked here. TRBV21-1 is recorded as a pseudogene. CDR3 length equals 16 residues. Written as DNA, the CDR3 is TGTGCCAGCAGCGCCGGGAGACGGGACAGGGAGGAAGAGCAGTACTTC. This sequence encodes CASSAGRRDREEEQYF.

The V call is TRBV4-2, the J call TRBJ1-2; TRBD1 is a possible D gene (6 bases). The CDR3 length is 14 residues. Germline V lookup: CDR1 LGHNA, CDR2 YNFKEQ. Between the trimmed V and J ends, which lost 3 bases and 6 bases, there was a span of 14 bases. The CDR3 spells CASSQTGGRDGYTF. CDR3 nucleotides: TGTGCCAGCAGCCAGACAGGAGGACGTGATGGCTACACCTTC.

This clone has only a few counts. This sequence joins TRBV7-2 and TRBJ2-3; 15 bases fit TRBD2. Per germline, CDR1 SGHTA and CDR2 FQGNSA. V was pared by 4 bases and J by 14 bases, with 13 bases of the junction left unmatched. The CDR3 extends over 16 amino acids. This CDR3 is CASSSRDIGLAGGPYF. CDR3 coding DNA: TGTGCCAGCAGCTCCCGGGACATCGGACTAGCGGGAGGGCCGTATTTT. Drawing the rest from reference TRBV7-2 and TRBJ2-3, the complete variable domain is GAGVSQSPSNKVTEKGKDVELRCDPISGHTALYWYRQSLGQGLEFLIYFQGNSAPDKSGLPSDRFSAERTGGSVSTLTIQRTQQEDSAVYLCASSSRDIGLAGGPYFGPGTRLTVL.

The chain couples TRBV10-3 to TRBJ1-6; the D is unclear. There are 15 residues in the CDR3. V lost 2 bases to trimming and J lost 5 bases, with 10 bases between them. The germline V gene encodes CDR1 ENHRY and CDR2 SYGVKD. CDR3 DNA: TGTGCCATCAGTGAGGACCAAAATAATAATTCACCCCTCCACTTT. Translated: CAISEDQNNNSPLHF.

This clone was counted a single time. The rearrangement uses TRBV7-9 and TRBJ2-4; no clear D. Trimming took 0 bases from V and 5 from J, leaving 11 bases between them. Germline V gene data show CDR1 as SEHNR and CDR2 as FQNEAQ (reference sequence). The CDR3 is 15 residues long. This CDR3 is CASSLATELQNIQYF. In nucleotides, the CDR3 is TGTGCCAGCAGCTTAGCCACGGAACTTCAAAACATTCAGTACTTC.

This chain uses TRBV7-2 with TRBJ1-2; perhaps TRBD1 as D (6 bases). V was shortened by 5 bases and J by 0 bases, with 10 bases between the two germline ends. CDR1 is SGHTA, CDR2 FQGNSA, per germline. The CDR3 loop spans 14 amino acids. In DNA, the CDR3 is TGTGCCAGCAGCCTCCGGACAGCTAACTATGGCTACACCTTC. Translation: CASSLRTANYGYTF.